This TCR beta chain was observed in a study of T cell responses to AZD1222 COVID-19 vaccine. Study conclusions and caveats: Epitopes outside B.1.351 and B.1.1.7 mutated regions reportedly drew nearly half of spike TCRs.

Assay used: immunoSEQ multiplex PCR; TCRdb lists only in-frame clones, some missing. The repertoire holds some 130,000 clones, 75% to 95% seen once, with 6.9% in the top ten. With respect to this clone: No antigen is known for it.

The sequences come from peripheral blood, collected on day 0 of AZD1222 vaccination. The receptor's source is an adult in good health.

The CDR3 bases are TGTGCCAGCTCACCAGGACAGGAAGTTGGGCAGTACTTC. This codes for CASSPGQEVGQYF. The chain carries TRBV18 and TRBJ2-7; 7 bases agree with TRBD1. Germline lookup yields CDR1 KGHSH and CDR2 LQKENI. J was trimmed by 9 bases and V by 2 bases; bases with no gene match: 7. The CDR3 has 13 amino acids.